The 17 T cell receptor beta chains given below trace back to one sample, sequenced in a study of blood T cell repertoires in COVID-19. TCRdb keeps only in-frame clones here, not all; method: immunoSEQ multiplex PCR. This sample has about 340,000 clones, with 86% found just once. The material sequenced was PBMCs or T cells enriched from blood (not recorded which). These receptors were collected from a middle-aged woman with acute COVID-19.

As to this clone: The identical CDR3 is also encoded by other nucleotide sequences in the sample. The V gene is TRBV5-1, the J gene TRBJ2-1; tentatively, D is TRBD2 (5 bases). The CDR3 extends over 15 amino acids. V shed 1 base and J shed 0 bases, with 8 bases lying between them. From germline, CDR1 is SGHRS and CDR2 YFSETQ. CDR3 in DNA: TGCGCCAGCAGCTTGAGCGGAGGCTCCTACAATGAGCAGTTCTTC. Its protein product is CASSLSGGSYNEQFF.

The DNA for the CDR3 is TGTGCCAGCAGCCCCCAAGAGGGCTCTCGGTATGGCTACACCTTC. Protein: CASSPQEGSRYGYTF. This sequence joins TRBV9 and TRBJ1-2; no definite D call. With 4 bases removed from V and 5 bases from J, the gap between germline ends came to 18 bases. CDR1 and CDR2 from the germline V gene are SGDLS and YYNGEE. The CDR3 totals 15 residues.

There are many counts of this clone. The rearrangement uses TRBV4-3 and TRBJ1-2; no firm D call. The germline gives CDR1 LGHNA, CDR2 YSLEER. V was cut by 4 bases and J by 0 bases, with 9 bases left in between. This CDR3 contains 14 residues. The CDR3 DNA reads as TGCGCCAGCAGCCCCTACTCGGCTAACTATGGCTACACCTTC. This sequence encodes CASSPYSANYGYTF.

The chain carries TRBV19 and TRBJ1-6, with D tentatively TRBD1 (5 bases). V was shortened by 4 bases and J by 0 bases, with 7 bases between the two germline ends. The germline V gene encodes CDR1 LNHDA and CDR2 SQIVND (reference sequence). This CDR3 has 15 amino acids. The CDR3 DNA reads TGTGCCAGTAGTAGACAGAGCTCCTATAATTCACCCCTCCACTTT. It translates to CASSRQSSYNSPLHF. Together with reference TRBV19 and TRBJ1-6, the CDR3 gives the full variable domain: DGGITQSPKYLFRKEGQNVTLSCEQNLNHDAMYWYRQDPGQGLRLIYYSQIVNDFQKGDIAEGYSVSREKKESFPLTVTSAQKNPTAFYLCASSRQSSYNSPLHFGNGTRLTVT.

This clone has only a few counts. V is TRBV6-5 and J is TRBJ1-1; D is unresolved. With 2 bases removed from V and 1 base from J, the gap between germline ends came to 2 bases. The CDR3 totals 12 residues. The germline V gene encodes CDR1 MNHEY and CDR2 SVGAGI. DNA of the CDR3: TGTGCCAGCAGTTACCGGAACACTGAAGCTTTCTTT. Protein product: CASSYRNTEAFF.

The rearrangement links TRBV5-1 to TRBJ2-1; D gene uncertain. Germline V gives CDR1 SGHRS, CDR2 YFSETQ. The CDR3 loop spans 15 amino acids. Trimming took off 4 bases at V and 5 bases at J, with 16 bases between the two ends. CDR3 bases: TGCGCCAGCAGCCTGAATTCGCAGAATAACAATGAGCAGTTCTTC. This translates into CASSLNSQNNNEQFF.

The chain joins TRBV28 to TRBJ1-1; TRBD1 might be the D (6 bases). CDR1 and CDR2 (germline): MDHEN, SYDVKM. Trimming stripped 2 bases from V and 4 bases from J, with 14 bases between. The length of the CDR3 is 15 residues. The CDR3 here is CASSLPGVLPTEAFF. In DNA, the CDR3 is TGTGCCAGCAGTTTACCAGGGGTTCTTCCCACTGAAGCTTTCTTT.

The chain joins TRBV7-8 to TRBJ1-5; 10 nucleotides align to TRBD1. The CDR3 is 15 amino acids. J gave up 6 bases and V 5 bases, and 7 bases lay outside the gene matches. Per germline, CDR1 SGHVS and CDR2 FQNEAQ. The DNA of the CDR3 is TGTGCCAGCAGCCCACTGGACAGGGGGTTTCAGCCCCAGCATTTT. Its protein product is CASSPLDRGFQPQHF. The full variable domain, in which reference TRBV7-8 and TRBJ1-5 provide the parts outside the CDR3, is GAGVSQSPRYKVAKRGQDVALRCDPISGHVSLFWYQQALGQGPEFLTYFQNEAQLDKSGLPSDRFFAERPEGSVSTLKIQRTQQEDSAVYLCASSPLDRGFQPQHFGDGTRLSIL.

CDR3 residues: CASSADMGADTQYF. As DNA, the CDR3 is TGTGCCAGCAGTGCCGATATGGGCGCAGATACGCAGTATTTT. The V call is TRBV27, the J call TRBJ2-3, with no clear D. V shed 5 bases and J shed 4 bases, with 13 bases lying between them. From germline, CDR1 is MNHEY and CDR2 SMNVEV (reference sequence). The CDR3 has 14 residues.

A single count supports this clone. V is TRBV24-1 and J is TRBJ2-7; D gene unclear. Germline assignment: CDR1 KGHDR and CDR2 SFDVKD. Trimming took 1 base from V and 3 from J, leaving 12 bases between them. The CDR3 length is 15 residues. This CDR3 reads CATSDFPGLFYEQYF. In DNA, the CDR3 is TGTGCCACCAGTGATTTCCCTGGGCTGTTCTACGAGCAGTACTTC.

The chain links TRBV11-1 to TRBJ2-1; D is ambiguous. In germline, CDR1 is SGHAT, CDR2 FQDESV (reference sequence). The CDR3 spans 15 residues. V was trimmed by 2 bases and J by 0 bases, leaving 8 bases between them. The CDR3 loop is CASSLTPDSYNEQFF. The CDR3 DNA reads TGTGCCAGCAGCTTAACGCCAGACTCCTACAATGAGCAGTTCTTC.

This clone was observed a single time. CDR3 sequence: CASSSPGLYISKNTGELFF. CDR3 in DNA: TGTGCCAGCAGTTCTCCGGGACTATACATCTCCAAGAACACCGGGGAGCTGTTTTTT. The chain joins TRBV6-2 or TRBV6-3 to TRBJ2-2; 7 positions match TRBD2. Germline V CDR1 and CDR2: MNHEY, SVGEGT. V lost 4 bases, J lost 1 base, and 15 bases stayed unmatched. This CDR3 contains 19 residues.

The chain has TRBV6-5 and TRBJ1-2; 9 bases line up with TRBD1. The germline V gene encodes CDR1 MNHEY and CDR2 SVGAGI. V was clipped by 6 bases and J by 4 bases; unmatched bases: 6. CDR3 length equals 14 residues. The chain's CDR3 is CASRKTGGLYGYTF. Here the CDR3 DNA reads TGTGCCAGCAGGAAAACAGGGGGCCTCTATGGCTACACCTTC.

This clone was recorded only once. The chain recombines TRBV28 with TRBJ2-1, with D possibly matching TRBD1 (6 bases). The V end lost 4 bases, the J end lost 4 bases, and 11 bases lay between the germline ends. This CDR3 spans 14 amino acids. Germline V gives CDR1 MDHEN, CDR2 SYDVKM. CDR3 in DNA: TGTGCCAGCAGTTCACCACAGGGATACAATGAGCAGTTCTTC. It encodes CASSSPQGYNEQFF.

The V and J genes are TRBV6-5 and TRBJ1-5; maybe TRBD1 (5 bases). The CDR3 runs 14 residues. Per germline, CDR1 MNHEY and CDR2 SVGAGI. V lost 6 bases to trimming and J lost 5 bases, with 14 bases between them. The CDR3 DNA follows: TGTGCCAGCAGGTATGGGGCGCCGGATCAGCCCCAGCATTTT. It codes for CASRYGAPDQPQHF.

The chain links TRBV20-1 to TRBJ2-1; perhaps TRBD2 as D (5 bases). The CDR3 is 16 residues long. The V gene lost 3 bases and the J gene lost 6 bases, with 21 bases spanning the gap. Germline lookup yields CDR1 DFQATT and CDR2 SNEGSKA (reference sequence). CDR3 in amino acids: CSASEPGWGVFNEQFF. CDR3 in DNA: TGCAGTGCTAGTGAGCCGGGATGGGGTGTATTCAATGAGCAGTTCTTC.

J is TRBJ1-5 and V is TRBV5-1; possibly TRBD1 for D (6 bases). This CDR3 contains 14 residues. Germline V gene sequence: CDR1 SGHRS, CDR2 YFSETQ. Trimming shortened V by 4 bases and J by 6 bases, and 14 bases separated the two germline ends. The CDR3 loop reads CASSEQGTLQPQHF. The CDR3 DNA follows: TGCGCCAGCAGCGAACAGGGCACCCTTCAGCCCCAGCATTTT.